This is a list of T cell receptor beta chains from one sample in a study of cytomegalovirus exposure and HLA in healthy donors. Sequenced by immunoSEQ multiplex PCR; TCRdb stores in-frame clones only, minus some. The sample yields about 200,000 clones, approximately 82% seen once. Sample: PBMCs. The receptors stem from a man in his late teens or twenties in good health and CMV-seronegative. The CDR3 runs from the conserved cysteine through the conserved F or W. Each record gives: J gene, D gene, clone size, V gene, CDR3 length, CDR3 protein, CDR3 DNA. D genes are given only for firm matches. The size field is filled for only some rows; it gives once, few, many or a size class.

J gene: TRBJ1-4
D gene: NA
clone size: NA
V gene: TRBV19
CDR3 length: 14
CDR3 protein: CASSVRATNEKLFF
CDR3 DNA: TGTGCCAGTAGTGTCAGGGCAACTAATGAAAAACTGTTTTTT

J gene: TRBJ1-5
D gene: NA
clone size: NA
V gene: TRBV19
CDR3 length: 15
CDR3 protein: CASSIDSGYGQPQHF
CDR3 DNA: TGTGCCAGTAGTATAGATTCAGGGTACGGTCAGCCCCAGCATTTT

J gene: TRBJ2-5
D gene: TRBD2
clone size: NA
V gene: TRBV5-1
CDR3 length: 16
CDR3 protein: CASSGNAGASQETQYF
CDR3 DNA: TGCGCCAGCAGCGGGAATGCGGGAGCAAGCCAAGAGACCCAGTACTTC

J gene: TRBJ2-5
D gene: NA
clone size: NA
V gene: TRBV6-1
CDR3 length: 14
CDR3 protein: CASRPGDTGETQYF
CDR3 DNA: TGTGCCAGCAGACCAGGGGACACGGGAGAGACCCAGTACTTC

J gene: TRBJ2-7
D gene: TRBD1
clone size: NA
V gene: TRBV29-1
CDR3 length: 14
CDR3 protein: CSVETTGGPYEQYF
CDR3 DNA: TGCAGCGTTGAAACCACAGGGGGCCCCTACGAGCAGTACTTC

J gene: TRBJ2-7
D gene: TRBD2
clone size: NA
V gene: TRBV30
CDR3 length: 15
CDR3 protein: CAWSQLAGDPSEQYF
CDR3 DNA: TGTGCCTGGAGTCAACTAGCGGGGGATCCTTCCGAGCAGTACTTC

J gene: TRBJ2-6
D gene: TRBD1
clone size: NA
V gene: TRBV30
CDR3 length: 14
CDR3 protein: CACPQGTGANVLTF
CDR3 DNA: TGTGCCTGCCCACAGGGGACTGGGGCCAACGTCCTGACTTTC

J gene: TRBJ1-1
D gene: NA
clone size: NA
V gene: TRBV18
CDR3 length: 13
CDR3 protein: CASSPSLAAEAFF
CDR3 DNA: TGTGCCAGCTCACCTAGCCTGGCGGCTGAAGCTTTCTTT

J gene: TRBJ1-1
D gene: NA
clone size: NA
V gene: TRBV2
CDR3 length: 13
CDR3 protein: CASNREMNTEAFF
CDR3 DNA: TGTGCCAGCAACAGGGAAATGAACACTGAAGCTTTCTTT

J gene: TRBJ1-2
D gene: NA
clone size: NA
V gene: TRBV29-1
CDR3 length: 14
CDR3 protein: CSGILEGASYGYTF
CDR3 DNA: TGCAGCGGCATTTTGGAGGGCGCCAGCTATGGCTACACCTTC

J gene: TRBJ2-1
D gene: NA
clone size: NA
V gene: TRBV6-1
CDR3 length: 16
CDR3 protein: CASSELGLAIGNEQFF
CDR3 DNA: TGTGCCAGCAGTGAACTTGGGCTAGCGATTGGCAATGAGCAGTTCTTC

J gene: TRBJ2-7
D gene: TRBD2
clone size: NA
V gene: TRBV6-5
CDR3 length: 15
CDR3 protein: CASSPGGLATYEQYF
CDR3 DNA: TGTGCCAGCAGCCCGGGGGGACTAGCCACCTACGAGCAGTACTTC

J gene: TRBJ2-7
D gene: NA
clone size: NA
V gene: TRBV5-1
CDR3 length: 14
CDR3 protein: CASSLSGIYYEQYF
CDR3 DNA: TGCGCCAGCAGCTTGTCAGGAATTTACTACGAGCAGTACTTC

J gene: TRBJ2-2
D gene: NA
clone size: NA
V gene: TRBV7-3
CDR3 length: 13
CDR3 protein: CASSSQVTGELFF
CDR3 DNA: TGTGCCAGCAGCTCGCAGGTGACCGGGGAGCTGTTTTTT

J gene: TRBJ1-2
D gene: NA
clone size: NA
V gene: TRBV30
CDR3 length: 12
CDR3 protein: CAWSKQGYGYTF
CDR3 DNA: TGTGCCTGGAGTAAACAGGGCTATGGCTACACCTTC

J gene: TRBJ2-7
D gene: TRBD2
clone size: few
V gene: TRBV2
CDR3 length: 15
CDR3 protein: CASSQLAGGPREQYF
CDR3 DNA: TGTGCCAGCAGTCAACTAGCGGGAGGGCCGCGCGAGCAGTACTTC

J gene: TRBJ1-2
D gene: TRBD1
clone size: NA
V gene: TRBV30
CDR3 length: 14
CDR3 protein: CAWSRGTGGYGYTF
CDR3 DNA: TGTGCCTGGAGTAGGGGGACAGGGGGGTATGGCTACACCTTC

J gene: TRBJ2-1
D gene: TRBD2
clone size: NA
V gene: TRBV5-4
CDR3 length: 17
CDR3 protein: CASSLARLAGPVNEQFF
CDR3 DNA: TGTGCCAGCAGCTTGGCCAGGCTAGCGGGACCCGTCAATGAGCAGTTCTTC

J gene: TRBJ2-7
D gene: TRBD2
clone size: NA
V gene: TRBV7-2
CDR3 length: 14
CDR3 protein: CASSSPGLNYEQYF
CDR3 DNA: TGTGCCAGCAGCTCTCCGGGACTAAACTACGAGCAGTACTTC

J gene: TRBJ2-1
D gene: TRBD2
clone size: NA
V gene: TRBV11-2
CDR3 length: 16
CDR3 protein: CASSVGLAGSYNEQFF
CDR3 DNA: TGTGCCAGCAGCGTGGGACTAGCGGGGTCCTACAATGAGCAGTTCTTC

J gene: TRBJ2-7
D gene: NA
clone size: NA
V gene: TRBV7-2
CDR3 length: 15
CDR3 protein: CASSHQGHISHEQYF
CDR3 DNA: TGTGCCAGCAGCCACCAGGGACACATCTCCCACGAGCAGTACTTC

J gene: TRBJ2-5
D gene: NA
clone size: NA
V gene: TRBV13
CDR3 length: 14
CDR3 protein: CASSLGPGSETQYF
CDR3 DNA: TGTGCCAGCAGCTTAGGCCCCGGGTCTGAGACCCAGTACTTC

J gene: TRBJ1-3
D gene: NA
clone size: NA
V gene: TRBV14
CDR3 length: 15
CDR3 protein: CASSRFTVSGNTIYF
CDR3 DNA: TGTGCCAGCAGCCGATTCACAGTCTCTGGAAACACCATATATTTT

J gene: TRBJ1-1
D gene: NA
clone size: NA
V gene: TRBV4-2
CDR3 length: 15
CDR3 protein: CASSQDILGGTEAFF
CDR3 DNA: TGTGCCAGCAGCCAAGATATTTTGGGGGGCACTGAAGCTTTCTTT

J gene: TRBJ2-3
D gene: NA
clone size: NA
V gene: TRBV9
CDR3 length: 14
CDR3 protein: CASSVTGSTDTQYF
CDR3 DNA: TGTGCCAGCAGCGTTACCGGGAGCACAGATACGCAGTATTTT

J gene: TRBJ2-3
D gene: NA
clone size: NA
V gene: TRBV9
CDR3 length: 17
CDR3 protein: CASSVADGTLPSDTQYF
CDR3 DNA: TGTGCCAGCAGCGTCGCGGACGGGACTCTTCCCTCAGATACGCAGTATTTT

J gene: TRBJ1-4
D gene: NA
clone size: NA
V gene: TRBV28
CDR3 length: 13
CDR3 protein: CASLAGGNEKLFF
CDR3 DNA: TGTGCCAGTTTGGCGGGGGGTAATGAAAAACTGTTTTTT

J gene: TRBJ2-7
D gene: NA
clone size: NA
V gene: TRBV28
CDR3 length: 14
CDR3 protein: CASKVRGGIYEQYF
CDR3 DNA: TGTGCCAGCAAAGTCAGAGGGGGTATCTACGAGCAGTACTTC

J gene: TRBJ1-2
D gene: NA
clone size: NA
V gene: TRBV28
CDR3 length: 15
CDR3 protein: CASSIPLTGNYGYTF
CDR3 DNA: TGTGCCAGCAGCATTCCGCTGACAGGCAACTATGGCTACACCTTC

J gene: TRBJ2-6
D gene: NA
clone size: few
V gene: TRBV7-8
CDR3 length: 15
CDR3 protein: CASSLSTFGANVLTF
CDR3 DNA: TGTGCCAGCAGCTTAAGTACATTTGGGGCCAACGTCCTGACTTTC

J gene: TRBJ2-7
D gene: TRBD2
clone size: NA
V gene: TRBV11-3
CDR3 length: 15
CDR3 protein: CASSLDGSGAYEQYF
CDR3 DNA: TGTGCCAGCAGCTTAGACGGAAGCGGGGCCTACGAGCAGTACTTC

J gene: TRBJ1-4
D gene: NA
clone size: NA
V gene: TRBV9
CDR3 length: 16
CDR3 protein: CASSPTGGAANEKLFF
CDR3 DNA: TGTGCCAGCAGCCCGACGGGCGGGGCGGCTAATGAAAAACTGTTTTTT

J gene: TRBJ2-5
D gene: NA
clone size: once
V gene: TRBV25-1
CDR3 length: 15
CDR3 protein: CASSPELGPSGTQYF
CDR3 DNA: TGTGCCAGCAGTCCCGAGCTGGGGCCGAGTGGGACCCAGTACTTC

J gene: TRBJ1-2
D gene: TRBD1
clone size: NA
V gene: TRBV28
CDR3 length: 16
CDR3 protein: CASSALQGAGDYGYTF
CDR3 DNA: TGTGCCAGCAGTGCGCTACAGGGGGCGGGGGACTATGGCTACACCTTC

J gene: TRBJ2-5
D gene: NA
clone size: NA
V gene: TRBV9
CDR3 length: 15
CDR3 protein: CASSKLPGTQETQYF
CDR3 DNA: TGTGCCAGCAGTAAACTACCCGGGACTCAGGAGACCCAGTACTTC

J gene: TRBJ2-7
D gene: TRBD1
clone size: NA
V gene: TRBV29-1
CDR3 length: 15
CDR3 protein: CSVKTPGTDTYEQYF
CDR3 DNA: TGCAGCGTCAAAACCCCCGGGACAGACACCTACGAGCAGTACTTC

J gene: TRBJ2-1
D gene: NA
clone size: once
V gene: TRBV12-5
CDR3 length: 12
CDR3 protein: CASGLRYNEQFF
CDR3 DNA: TGTGCTAGTGGTTTGCGTTACAATGAGCAGTTCTTC

J gene: TRBJ2-5
D gene: NA
clone size: NA
V gene: TRBV28
CDR3 length: 14
CDR3 protein: CASSLLSGYETQYF
CDR3 DNA: TGTGCCAGCAGTTTACTTTCAGGGTACGAGACCCAGTACTTC

J gene: TRBJ1-2
D gene: NA
clone size: NA
V gene: TRBV6-1
CDR3 length: 11
CDR3 protein: CASMQNYGYTF
CDR3 DNA: TGTGCCAGCATGCAGAACTATGGCTACACCTTC

J gene: TRBJ2-3
D gene: NA
clone size: NA
V gene: TRBV5-4
CDR3 length: 14
CDR3 protein: CASSSTRDTDTQYF
CDR3 DNA: TGTGCCAGCAGCTCGACCAGGGACACAGATACGCAGTATTTT

J gene: TRBJ2-4
D gene: NA
clone size: NA
V gene: TRBV2
CDR3 length: 14
CDR3 protein: CASIEGGVKNIQYF
CDR3 DNA: TGTGCCAGCATCGAAGGGGGGGTCAAAAACATTCAGTACTTC

J gene: TRBJ2-6
D gene: TRBD1
clone size: NA
V gene: TRBV5-6
CDR3 length: 19
CDR3 protein: CASSLLDRGGSSGANVLTF
CDR3 DNA: TGTGCCAGCAGCTTGTTGGACAGGGGAGGGAGCTCTGGGGCCAACGTCCTGACTTTC